These 12 T cell receptor beta chains share one sample of origin, sequenced in a study of long-term antiretroviral therapy in people with HIV. It was version v3.0 of the immunoSEQ assay that was run at survey level. Sequenced by immunoSEQ multiplex PCR; TCRdb stores in-frame clones only, minus some. The table records tens of thousands of clones, roughly 86% of them present only once. Specimen: unsorted PBMCs, collected 2.7 years after starting antiretroviral therapy. The receptor set was obtained from a middle-aged man with HIV.

The chain is built from TRBV5-4 and TRBJ1-3, with D tentatively TRBD1 (6 bases). Germline loops: CDR1 SGHNT, CDR2 YYREEE (reference sequence). Between the trimmed V and J ends, which lost 2 bases and 3 bases, there was a span of 12 bases. This CDR3 region has 15 residues. The CDR3 protein is CASSFGGAFGNTIYF. The CDR3 DNA is TGTGCCAGCAGCTTCGGGGGGGCGTTTGGAAACACCATATATTTT.

The chain recombines TRBV13 with TRBJ2-3, with TRBD2 matching 9 bases. The J segment lost 1 base and the V segment lost 5 bases, leaving 7 bases of the junction unmatched. This CDR3 region has 16 residues. CDR1 PRHDT and CDR2 FYEKMQ come from the germline V gene (reference sequence). The CDR3 bases are TGTGCCAGCAGCCCCGGGCAGCGGGAGGGCACAGATACGCAGTATTTT. Amino acid sequence: CASSPGQREGTDTQYF.

The chain uses TRBV7-3 and TRBJ2-5, with D possibly being TRBD2 (5 bases). Germline V lookup: CDR1 SGHTA, CDR2 FQGTGA. The CDR3 is 13 amino acids. The V end was cut by 2 bases, the J end by 9 bases, with 13 bases between. The CDR3 is CASSLAAEAAQYF. The CDR3 DNA sequence: TGTGCCAGCAGCTTAGCGGCCGAAGCGGCCCAGTACTTC.

CDR3 nucleotide sequence: TGTGCCAGCAGCACAGACTCCACTGAAGCTTTCTTT. This gives the protein CASSTDSTEAFF. The chain carries TRBV28 and TRBJ1-1; no clear D gene. V lost 6 bases and J 4 bases, leaving 9 bases between the germline ends. CDR3 length: 12 amino acids. Germline V gives CDR1 MDHEN, CDR2 SYDVKM.

The V gene is TRBV4-2, the J gene TRBJ1-1, with D unresolved. Between the trimmed V and J ends, which lost 0 bases and 12 bases, there was a span of 14 bases. The CDR3 totals 13 residues. Germline-derived CDR1 and CDR2 are LGHNA and YNFKEQ. CDR3 amino acids: CASSQDQVGKTFF. CDR3 DNA sequence: TGTGCCAGCAGCCAAGATCAGGTGGGGAAGACTTTCTTT.

The chain employs TRBV4-3 and TRBJ2-1; D remains unclear. The length of the CDR3 is 17 residues. V was pared by 4 bases and J by 0 bases, with 16 bases between. Germline V CDR1 and CDR2: LGHNA, YSLEER. The CDR3 DNA sequence: TGCGCCAGCAGCCCCTCGTCCCAGCGTAGCTCCTACAATGAGCAGTTCTTC. It translates to CASSPSSQRSSYNEQFF.

The chain is built from TRBV28 and TRBJ2-3, with TRBD2 identical over 10 bases. CDR1 is MDHEN and CDR2 is SYDVKM in the germline V gene. The CDR3 spans 15 residues. V trimming: 6 bases; J trimming: 0 bases; junction bases outside the gene matches: 3. CDR3 in amino acids: CASSVAGGSTDTQYF. DNA for the CDR3: TGTGCCAGCAGCGTAGCGGGAGGAAGCACAGATACGCAGTATTTT.

This clone showed up just once. The chain employs TRBV19 and TRBJ2-7, with 7 bases that match TRBD1. Germline-derived CDR1 and CDR2 are LNHDA and SQIVND (reference sequence). J gave up 0 bases and V 10 bases, and 6 bases lay outside the gene matches. CDR3 size: 13 residues. CDR3 amino acids: CATSRGLSYEQYF. The CDR3 nucleotides read TGTGCCACCTCTAGGGGGCTCTCCTACGAGCAGTACTTC.

The chain is built from TRBV18 and TRBJ1-5; no reliable D call. The CDR3 runs 15 residues. Germline V gene data show CDR1 as KGHSH and CDR2 as LQKENI. V was shortened by 2 bases and J by 1 base, with 9 bases between the two germline ends. The CDR3 bases are TGTGCCAGCTCACCAAGCGTCGGGAGCAATCAGCCCCAGCATTTT. It translates to CASSPSVGSNQPQHF.

This clone appeared once. This chain joins TRBV9 and TRBJ2-1; 8 bases map to TRBD1. Germline CDR1 reads SGDLS; CDR2 reads YYNGEE. The CDR3 sequence is 16 residues long. The junction had 8 bases not matched to a gene; V was cut back by 3 bases and J by 3 bases. This CDR3 is CASSANHRGVYNEQFF. CDR3 DNA sequence: TGTGCCAGCAGCGCGAACCACAGGGGGGTCTACAATGAGCAGTTCTTC.

This chain joins TRBV7-9 and TRBJ2-1; the D is unclear. Deletions cut 4 bases from V and 9 bases from J, with 13 bases between. Germline V CDR1 and CDR2: SEHNR, FQNEAQ (reference sequence). CDR3 size: 13 residues. CDR3 amino acids: CASSWKEIGEQFF. CDR3 DNA sequence: TGTGCCAGCAGCTGGAAGGAGATAGGTGAGCAGTTCTTC.

This clone was found once. The chain recombines TRBV5-1 with TRBJ2-5; 8 nucleotides match TRBD1. Per the germline V gene, CDR1 is SGHRS and CDR2 is YFSETQ. The junction had 9 bases not matched to a gene; V was cut back by 7 bases and J by 1 base. This CDR3 has 15 residues. The CDR3 nucleotides read TGCGCCAGCGGAAGGACAGGGATGGGCCAAGAGACCCAGTACTTC. Its protein product is CASGRTGMGQETQYF.